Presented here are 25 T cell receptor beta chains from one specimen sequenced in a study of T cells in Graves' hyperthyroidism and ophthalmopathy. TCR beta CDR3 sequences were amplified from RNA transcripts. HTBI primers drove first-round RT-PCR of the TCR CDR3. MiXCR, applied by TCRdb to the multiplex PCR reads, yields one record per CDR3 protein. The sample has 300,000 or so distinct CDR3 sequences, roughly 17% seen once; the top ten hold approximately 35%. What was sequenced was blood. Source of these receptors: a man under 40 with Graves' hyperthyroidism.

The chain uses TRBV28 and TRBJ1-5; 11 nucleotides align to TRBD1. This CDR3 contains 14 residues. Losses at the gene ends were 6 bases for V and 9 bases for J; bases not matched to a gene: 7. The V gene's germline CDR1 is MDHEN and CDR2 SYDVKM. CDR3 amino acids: CASSRDRGARPQHF. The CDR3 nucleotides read TGTGCCAGCAGCAGGGACAGGGGGGCGCGGCCCCAGCATTTT.

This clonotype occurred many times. CDR3 sequence reads: CSGRSGRENEQFF. As DNA, the CDR3 is TGCAGTGGGCGTAGCGGGAGGGAGAATGAGCAGTTCTTC. The chain links TRBV20-1 to TRBJ2-1; 11 bases map to TRBD2. V lost 7 bases to trimming and J lost 7 bases; unmatched junction nucleotides: 6. The CDR3 runs 13 residues. Germline lookup yields CDR1 DFQATT and CDR2 SNEGSKA (reference sequence).

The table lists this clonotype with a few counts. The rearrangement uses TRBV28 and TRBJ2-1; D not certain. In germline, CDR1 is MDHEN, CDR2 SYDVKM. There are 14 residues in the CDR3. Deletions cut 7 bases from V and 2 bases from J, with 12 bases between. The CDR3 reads CASISAHPYNEQFF. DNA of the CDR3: TGTGCCAGCATTTCGGCACACCCCTACAATGAGCAGTTCTTC.

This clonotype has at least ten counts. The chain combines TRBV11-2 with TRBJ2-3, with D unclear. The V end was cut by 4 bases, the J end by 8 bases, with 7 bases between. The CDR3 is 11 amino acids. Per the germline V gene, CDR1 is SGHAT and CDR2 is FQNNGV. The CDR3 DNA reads TGTGCCAGCAGCTCGTATAGTACGCAGTATTTT. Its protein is CASSSYSTQYF.

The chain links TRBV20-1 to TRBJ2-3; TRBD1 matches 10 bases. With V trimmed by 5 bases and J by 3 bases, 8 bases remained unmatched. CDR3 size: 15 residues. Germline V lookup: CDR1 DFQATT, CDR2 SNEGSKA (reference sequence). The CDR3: CSALDRTGGTDTQYF. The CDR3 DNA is TGCAGTGCTCTAGACCGGACAGGGGGGACAGATACGCAGTATTTT.

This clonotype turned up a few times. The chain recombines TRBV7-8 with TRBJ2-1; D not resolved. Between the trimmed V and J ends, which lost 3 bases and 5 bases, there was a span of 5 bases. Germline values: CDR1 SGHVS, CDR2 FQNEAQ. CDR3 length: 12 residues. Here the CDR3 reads CASSFDDNEQFF. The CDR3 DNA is TGTGCCAGCAGCTTTGATGACAATGAGCAGTTCTTC.

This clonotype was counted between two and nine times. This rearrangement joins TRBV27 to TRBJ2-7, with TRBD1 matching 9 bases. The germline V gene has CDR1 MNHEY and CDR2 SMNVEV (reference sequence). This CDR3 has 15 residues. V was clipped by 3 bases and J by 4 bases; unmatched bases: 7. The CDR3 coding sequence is TGTGCCAGCAGTTTGATAGGACAGGGGATTTACGAGCAGTACTTC. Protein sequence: CASSLIGQGIYEQYF.

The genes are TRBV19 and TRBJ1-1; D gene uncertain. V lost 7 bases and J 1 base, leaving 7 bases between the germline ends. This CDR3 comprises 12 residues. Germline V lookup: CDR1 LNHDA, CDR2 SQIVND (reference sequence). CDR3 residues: CASTRANTEAFF. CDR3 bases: TGTGCCAGTACGCGTGCGAACACTGAAGCTTTCTTT.

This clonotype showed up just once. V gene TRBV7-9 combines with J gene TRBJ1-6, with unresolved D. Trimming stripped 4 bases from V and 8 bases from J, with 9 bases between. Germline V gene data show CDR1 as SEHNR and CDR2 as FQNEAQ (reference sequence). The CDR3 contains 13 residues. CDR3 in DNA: TGTGCCAGCAGCTATCTACCGGATTCACCCCTCCACTTT. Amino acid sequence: CASSYLPDSPLHF.

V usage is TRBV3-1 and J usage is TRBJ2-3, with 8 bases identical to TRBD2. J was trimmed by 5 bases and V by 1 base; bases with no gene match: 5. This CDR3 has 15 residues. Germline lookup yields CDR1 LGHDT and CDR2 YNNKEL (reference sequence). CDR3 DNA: TGTGCCAGCAGCCAAGCCGGGAGGGCCGTAGATACGCAGTATTTT. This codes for CASSQAGRAVDTQYF.

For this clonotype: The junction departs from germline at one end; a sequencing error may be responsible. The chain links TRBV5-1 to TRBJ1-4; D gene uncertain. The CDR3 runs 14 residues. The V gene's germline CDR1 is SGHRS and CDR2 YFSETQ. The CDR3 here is CASGLDVTTEKLFF. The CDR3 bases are TGCGCCAGCGGCTTGGACGTGACGACGGAAAAACTGTTTTTT.

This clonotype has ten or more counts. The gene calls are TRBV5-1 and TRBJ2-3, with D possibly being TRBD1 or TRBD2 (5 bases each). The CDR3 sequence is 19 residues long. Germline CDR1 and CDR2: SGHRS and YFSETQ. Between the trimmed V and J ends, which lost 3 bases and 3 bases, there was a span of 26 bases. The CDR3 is CASSWSGISAVEGTDTQYF. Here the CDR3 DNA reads TGCGCCAGCAGCTGGTCCGGGATTTCAGCTGTCGAGGGGACAGATACGCAGTATTTT.

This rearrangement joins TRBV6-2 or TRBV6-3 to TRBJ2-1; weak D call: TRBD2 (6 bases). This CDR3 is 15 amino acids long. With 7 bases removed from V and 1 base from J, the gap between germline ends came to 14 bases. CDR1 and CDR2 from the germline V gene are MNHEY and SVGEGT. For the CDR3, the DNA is TGTGCCAGCATTTCCAGACTAGATTCCTACAATGAGCAGTTCTTC. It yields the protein CASISRLDSYNEQFF.

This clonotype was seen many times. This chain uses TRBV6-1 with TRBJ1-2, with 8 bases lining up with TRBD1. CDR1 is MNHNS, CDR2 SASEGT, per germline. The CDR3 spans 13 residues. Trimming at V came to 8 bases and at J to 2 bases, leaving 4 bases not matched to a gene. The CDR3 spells CASGDRINYGYTF. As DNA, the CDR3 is TGTGCCAGCGGGGACAGGATAAACTATGGCTACACCTTC.

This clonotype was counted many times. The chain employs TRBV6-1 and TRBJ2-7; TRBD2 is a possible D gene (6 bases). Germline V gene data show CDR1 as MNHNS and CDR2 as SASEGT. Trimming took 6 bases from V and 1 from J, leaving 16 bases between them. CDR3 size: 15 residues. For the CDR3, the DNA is TGTGCCAGCAGCACCCCGGGACTTAAATCCTACGAGCAGTACTTC. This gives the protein CASSTPGLKSYEQYF.

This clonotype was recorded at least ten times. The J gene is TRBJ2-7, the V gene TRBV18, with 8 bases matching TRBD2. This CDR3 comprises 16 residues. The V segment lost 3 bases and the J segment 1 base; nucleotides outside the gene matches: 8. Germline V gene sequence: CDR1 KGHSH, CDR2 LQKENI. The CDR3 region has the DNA TGTGCCAGCTCACCCCGGGGGAGCGGGGGATCCTACGAGCAGTACTTC. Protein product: CASSPRGSGGSYEQYF.

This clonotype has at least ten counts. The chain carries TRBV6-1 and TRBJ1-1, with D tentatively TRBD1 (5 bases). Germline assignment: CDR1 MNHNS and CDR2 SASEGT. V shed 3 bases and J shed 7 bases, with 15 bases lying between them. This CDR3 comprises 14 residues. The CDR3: CASSDLPGTIEAFF. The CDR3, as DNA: TGTGCCAGCAGTGATCTCCCTGGGACCATTGAAGCTTTCTTT.

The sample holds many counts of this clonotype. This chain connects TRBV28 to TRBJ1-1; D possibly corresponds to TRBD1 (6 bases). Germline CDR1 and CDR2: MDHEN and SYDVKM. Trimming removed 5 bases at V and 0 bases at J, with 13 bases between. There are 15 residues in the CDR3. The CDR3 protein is CASSLTDRLNTEAFF. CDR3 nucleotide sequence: TGTGCCAGCAGTCTAACCGACAGGCTGAACACTGAAGCTTTCTTT.

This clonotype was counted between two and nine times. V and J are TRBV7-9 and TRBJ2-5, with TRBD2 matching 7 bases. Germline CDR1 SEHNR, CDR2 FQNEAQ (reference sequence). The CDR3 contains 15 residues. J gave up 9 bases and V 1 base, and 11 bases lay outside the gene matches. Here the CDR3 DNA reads TGTGCCAGCAGCTTAGTCCTAACTAGCGACCGGGCCCAGTACTTC. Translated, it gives CASSLVLTSDRAQYF. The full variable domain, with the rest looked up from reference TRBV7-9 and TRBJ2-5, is DTGVSQNPRHKITKRGQNVTFRCDPISEHNRLYWYRQTLGQGPEFLTYFQNEAQLEKSRLLSDRFSAERPKGSFSTLEIQRTEQGDSAMYLCASSLVLTSDRAQYFGPGTRLLVL.

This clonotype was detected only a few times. The DNA of the CDR3 is TGTGCTAGTGGTTTAACAGCCTCCTACAATGAGCAGTTCTTC. Translated, it gives CASGLTASYNEQFF. The chain links TRBV12-5 to TRBJ2-1; D gene uncertain. Deletions cut 3 bases from V and 0 bases from J, with 6 bases between. The CDR3 contains 14 residues. From germline, CDR1 is LGHNT and CDR2 FRNRAP.

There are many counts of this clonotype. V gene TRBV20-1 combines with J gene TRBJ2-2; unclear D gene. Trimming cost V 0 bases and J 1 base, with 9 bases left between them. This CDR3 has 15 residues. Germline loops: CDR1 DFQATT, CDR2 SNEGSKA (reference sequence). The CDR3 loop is CSARDFQVNTGELFF. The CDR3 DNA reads TGCAGTGCTAGAGATTTTCAGGTGAACACCGGGGAGCTGTTTTTT.

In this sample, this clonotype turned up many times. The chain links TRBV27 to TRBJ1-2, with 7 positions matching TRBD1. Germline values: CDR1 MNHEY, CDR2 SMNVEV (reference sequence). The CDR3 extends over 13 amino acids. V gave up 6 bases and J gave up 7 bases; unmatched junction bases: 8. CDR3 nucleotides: TGTGCCAGCAGCTCGACAGGGAGTGGTGGCTACACCTTC. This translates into CASSSTGSGGYTF.

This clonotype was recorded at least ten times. The DNA of the CDR3 is TGTGCCAGCAGCTTAGTCCTAGCGGGGCAAGAGACCCAGTACTTC. This encodes CASSLVLAGQETQYF. The gene calls are TRBV5-8 and TRBJ2-5, with TRBD2 matching over 9 bases. Germline CDR1 is SGHTS and CDR2 is YDEGEE. This CDR3 spans 15 amino acids. J lost 2 bases, V lost 2 bases, and 4 bases had no gene match. Full variable domain (remainder filled in from reference TRBV5-8 and TRBJ2-5): EAGVTQSPTHLIKTRGQQATLRCSPISGHTSVYWYQQALGLGLQFLLWYDEGEERNRGNFPPRFSGRQFPNYSSELNVNALELEDSALYLCASSLVLAGQETQYFGPGTRLLVL.

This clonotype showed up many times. The CDR3 DNA reads TGCGCCAGCAGCCCCCGACATCTGGCTGAAGCTTTCTTT. Its translation: CASSPRHLAEAFF. The chain uses TRBV5-1 and TRBJ1-1; D not certain. The CDR3 extends over 13 amino acids. Trimming pared 4 bases from V and 6 bases from J, leaving 13 bases between. CDR1 and CDR2 (germline): SGHRS, YFSETQ.

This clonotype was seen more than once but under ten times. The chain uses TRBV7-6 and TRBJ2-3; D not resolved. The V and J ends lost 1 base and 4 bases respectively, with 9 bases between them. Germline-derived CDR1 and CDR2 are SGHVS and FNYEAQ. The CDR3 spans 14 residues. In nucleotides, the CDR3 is TGTGCCAGCAGCTTAGATCGTATGGCAGATACGCAGTATTTT. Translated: CASSLDRMADTQYF. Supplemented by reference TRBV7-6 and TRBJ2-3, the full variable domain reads GAGVSQSPRYKVTKRGQDVALRCDPISGHVSLYWYRQALGQGPEFLTYFNYEAQQDKSGLPNDRFSAERPEGSISTLTIQRTEQRDSAMYRCASSLDRMADTQYFGPGTRLTVL.